The 28 T cell receptor beta chains listed next were all sequenced from one sample in a study of OX40 agonist ivuxolimab in advanced cancers. Profiling relied on immunoSEQ multiplex PCR, and the TCRdb table lists in-frame clones only, not all of them. The data contain roughly 67,000 clones, about 90% of them singletons. This specimen consisted of CD4+ or CD8+ T cells sorted from blood, obtained in a trial of the OX40 agonist ivuxolimab. The receptors derive from an adult with an advanced solid tumor such as melanoma, head and neck, liver or kidney cancer.

This clone has just a few counts. V and J are TRBV2 and TRBJ1-2, with D unresolved. Trimming removed 0 bases from V and 2 bases from J, with 10 bases in between. Germline CDR1 and CDR2: SNHLY and FYNNEI. The CDR3 loop spans 15 amino acids. The CDR3 nucleotides read TGTGCCAGCAGTGAAGCGTCTGGACGGAACTATGGCTACACCTTC. It encodes CASSEASGRNYGYTF.

This chain connects TRBV7-9 to TRBJ2-2; 14 bases are shared with TRBD2. V lost 3 bases and J lost 7; bases outside the gene matches: 10. Looked up from germline, CDR1 is SEHNR and CDR2 is FQNEAQ (reference sequence). The CDR3 is 18 amino acids. The CDR3 loop is CASSLLEGLAGEVGELFF. The CDR3 bases are TGTGCCAGCAGCTTGCTTGAGGGACTAGCGGGAGAGGTCGGGGAGCTGTTTTTT.

This sequence joins TRBV6-5 and TRBJ2-3; unclear D gene. V lost 4 bases, J lost 0 bases, and 11 bases lay in between. Germline V gene data show CDR1 as MNHEY and CDR2 as SVGAGI. This CDR3 has 15 amino acids. CDR3 loop: CASSSFRASTDTQYF. The CDR3 DNA sequence: TGTGCCAGCAGTTCCTTTAGGGCTAGCACAGATACGCAGTATTTT.

This clone showed up just a few times. This rearrangement joins TRBV7-6 to TRBJ2-3; the D gene is possibly TRBD2 (5 bases). Germline CDR1 and CDR2: SGHVS and FNYEAQ. The CDR3 has 14 amino acids. V shed 5 bases and J shed 6 bases, with 15 bases lying between them. CDR3: CASSPRSGGDTQYF. As DNA, the CDR3 is TGTGCCAGCAGCCCGAGATCCGGCGGGGATACGCAGTATTTT.

This chain uses TRBV27 with TRBJ1-1, with a weak D call TRBD1 (5 bases). Germline V gene data show CDR1 as MNHEY and CDR2 as SMNVEV (reference sequence). The germline V and J ends were trimmed by 3 bases and 2 bases, with 19 bases remaining between them. The CDR3 runs to 17 residues. Here the CDR3 reads CASSFEGPGLINTEAFF. The CDR3 coding sequence is TGTGCCAGCAGTTTTGAGGGGCCCGGGCTAATCAACACTGAAGCTTTCTTT.

The rearrangement joins TRBV27 to TRBJ1-1; 11 bases match TRBD1. V shed 4 bases and J 4 bases; nucleotides not matched to a gene: 5. CDR1 is MNHEY, CDR2 SMNVEV, per germline (reference sequence). This CDR3 is 15 amino acids long. CDR3 in amino acids: CASSSWGQGGTEAFF. The CDR3 DNA reads as TGTGCCAGCAGTTCGTGGGGACAGGGGGGCACTGAAGCTTTCTTT.

This chain connects TRBV6-1 to TRBJ2-2; 10 bases are a match to TRBD1. CDR1 MNHNS and CDR2 SASEGT come from the germline V gene. This CDR3 has 15 residues. Losses at the gene ends were 4 bases for V and 7 bases for J; bases not matched to a gene: 6. The CDR3 loop is CASSVQGQGFGELFF. The DNA for the CDR3 is TGTGCCAGCAGTGTACAGGGACAGGGGTTCGGGGAGCTGTTTTTT.

The chain links TRBV5-1 to TRBJ1-2; 8 bases align to TRBD1. Germline CDR1 reads SGHRS; CDR2 reads YFSETQ. The J segment lost 2 bases and the V segment lost 0 bases, leaving 0 bases of the junction unmatched. The CDR3 is 14 residues long. The CDR3 coding sequence is TGCGCCAGCAGCTTGGACAGGGGGAACTATGGCTACACCTTC. Protein sequence: CASSLDRGNYGYTF.

This clone has more than one count but fewer than ten. The chain links TRBV19 to TRBJ1-1; D is ambiguous. Germline V lookup: CDR1 LNHDA, CDR2 SQIVND (reference sequence). This CDR3 has 14 residues. V shed 6 bases and J shed 4 bases, with 15 bases lying between them. The CDR3 protein is CASSQQWSGTEAFF. CDR3 bases: TGTGCCAGTAGCCAACAGTGGAGTGGCACTGAAGCTTTCTTT.

In its sample, this clone was seen once. The chain employs TRBV9 and TRBJ2-3; D ambiguous. Trimming took off 4 bases at V and 4 bases at J, with 13 bases between the two ends. Per the germline V gene, CDR1 is SGDLS and CDR2 is YYNGEE. This CDR3 spans 14 amino acids. This CDR3 is CASSFATRADTQYF. The CDR3 DNA sequence: TGTGCCAGCAGCTTCGCTACCCGGGCAGATACGCAGTATTTT.

This chain connects TRBV5-4 to TRBJ1-3, with TRBD1 identical over 12 bases. CDR3 size: 16 residues. Per the germline V gene, CDR1 is SGHNT and CDR2 is YYREEE (reference sequence). Trimming removed 4 bases from V and 3 bases from J; junction bases left unmatched: 5. The DNA of the CDR3 is TGTGCCAGCAGCAGCCGGGACAGGGGGCTTGGAAACACCATATATTTT. Translating it yields CASSSRDRGLGNTIYF.

The V gene is TRBV19, the J gene TRBJ1-5, with TRBD1 as a possible D gene (5 bases). This CDR3 contains 15 residues. Germline assignment: CDR1 LNHDA and CDR2 SQIVND (reference sequence). V was clipped by 7 bases and J by 0 bases, with 13 bases between them. In nucleotides, the CDR3 is TGTGCCAGTACCAAAACGGGGGATAGCAATCAGCCCCAGCATTTT. It specifies CASTKTGDSNQPQHF. The variable domain in full, with the rest retrieved from reference TRBV19 and TRBJ1-5, is DGGITQSPKYLFRKEGQNVTLSCEQNLNHDAMYWYRQDPGQGLRLIYYSQIVNDFQKGDIAEGYSVSREKKESFPLTVTSAQKNPTAFYLCASTKTGDSNQPQHFGDGTRLSIL.

The CDR3 spells CASSKDGGYTF. In DNA, the CDR3 is TGTGCCAGCAGTAAGGACGGTGGCTACACCTTC. This chain connects TRBV6-1 to TRBJ1-2; D gene uncertain. V was shortened by 5 bases and J by 7 bases, with 8 bases between the two germline ends. This CDR3 is built from 11 residues. Looked up from germline, CDR1 is MNHNS and CDR2 is SASEGT.

The V call is TRBV6-5, the J call TRBJ1-5; unclear D gene. Per germline, CDR1 MNHEY and CDR2 SVGAGI. The V end was cut by 0 bases, the J end by 6 bases, with 9 bases between. This CDR3 region has 14 residues. CDR3 sequence (DNA): TGTGCCAGCAGTTACTCGAAGGTGGCTCAGCCCCAGCATTTT. It codes for CASSYSKVAQPQHF.

The CDR3 DNA reads TGCGCCAGCAGCCAAGTGTCTAGCGGGGGTTCCCCTTACGAGCAGTACTTC. This sequence encodes CASSQVSSGGSPYEQYF. V is TRBV4-1 and J is TRBJ2-7; 10 positions agree with TRBD2. The V and J ends lost 1 base and 4 bases, in that order; junction bases with no gene match: 10. The CDR3 consists of 17 residues. Germline values: CDR1 MGHRA, CDR2 YSYEKL.

This chain joins TRBV21-1 and TRBJ2-3; TRBD2, the table's D call, lacks a check against the DNA. TRBV21-1 is a pseudogene locus. This CDR3 has 17 residues. The CDR3 region has the DNA TGTGCCAGCAGCTTCTGGCGGCCGGGACTCGCGGGGATGACGCAGTATTTT. Its translation is CASSFWRPGLAGMTQYF.

This chain uses TRBV7-3 with TRBJ2-7; D might be TRBD2 (8 bases). The CDR3 extends over 16 amino acids. V gave up 5 bases and J gave up 9 bases, with 26 bases separating them. Per the germline V gene, CDR1 is SGHTA and CDR2 is FQGTGA. CDR3 DNA sequence: TGTGCCAGCAGCCCCGGGGGGGAGGGGGCTCTACGAGCGCAGTACTTC. Amino acid sequence: CASSPGGEGALRAQYF.

V usage is TRBV11-1 and J usage is TRBJ2-7, with D uncertain. The CDR3 has 15 residues. V lost 5 bases and J 0 bases, leaving 14 bases between the germline ends. Germline loops: CDR1 SGHAT, CDR2 FQDESV (reference sequence). CDR3 in amino acids: CASSLSDWGSYEQYF. The CDR3 nucleotides are TGTGCCAGCAGCCTGTCTGACTGGGGCTCCTACGAGCAGTACTTC.

V is TRBV7-6 and J is TRBJ2-2; D assignment may be TRBD1 or TRBD2 (5 bases each). V shed 4 bases and J shed 5 bases, with 11 bases lying between them. This CDR3 has 14 amino acids. The germline gives CDR1 SGHVS, CDR2 FNYEAQ. CDR3 residues: CASSSGTSTGELFF. DNA of the CDR3: TGTGCCAGCAGCTCCGGGACGAGTACCGGGGAGCTGTTTTTT.

The genes are TRBV19 and TRBJ1-1; D is possibly TRBD1 (5 bases). V was shortened by 5 bases and J by 0 bases, with 10 bases between the two germline ends. Per germline, CDR1 LNHDA and CDR2 SQIVND (reference sequence). The CDR3 is made up of 14 amino acids. The DNA of the CDR3 is TGTGCCAGTAGTCGGGGGAGCATGAACACTGAAGCTTTCTTT. Translating gives CASSRGSMNTEAFF.

The J gene is TRBJ2-3, the V gene TRBV5-5; D possibly uses TRBD1 or TRBD2 (5 bases each). The CDR3 contains 13 residues. Trimming shortened V by 3 bases and J by 13 bases, and 18 bases separated the two germline ends. Germline CDR1 reads SGHKS; CDR2 reads YYEKEE (reference sequence). CDR3 residues: CASSWRTHSEEYF. CDR3 sequence (DNA): TGTGCCAGCAGCTGGAGGACACACTCGGAGGAGTATTTT.

V gene TRBV5-6 combines with J gene TRBJ1-4; maybe TRBD1 (5 bases). Deletions cut 5 bases from V and 8 bases from J, with 19 bases between. CDR1 and CDR2 (germline): SGHDT, YYEEEE. The CDR3 loop spans 15 amino acids. The chain's CDR3 is CASSPPGRAREKLFF. CDR3 in DNA: TGTGCCAGCAGTCCCCCTGGCAGGGCTCGAGAAAAACTGTTTTTT.

In this sample, this clone turned up once. This sequence joins TRBV29-1 and TRBJ2-7; 12 nucleotides agree with TRBD2. The length of the CDR3 is 15 residues. With 4 bases clipped from V and 1 base from J, the junction kept 5 bases outside the gene matches. Germline V lookup: CDR1 SQVTM, CDR2 ANQGSEA. The CDR3 region is CSVVPGLAGSYEQYF. The CDR3 nucleotides are TGCAGCGTTGTACCGGGACTAGCGGGTTCCTACGAGCAGTACTTC.

The gene calls are TRBV7-9 and TRBJ2-1; D not resolved. V was trimmed by 3 bases and J by 1 base, leaving 7 bases between them. There are 14 residues in the CDR3. Germline V lookup: CDR1 SEHNR, CDR2 FQNEAQ (reference sequence). CDR3 protein: CASSFRESYNEQFF. The DNA of the CDR3 is TGTGCCAGCAGCTTTAGGGAATCCTACAATGAGCAGTTCTTC.

V gene TRBV19 combines with J gene TRBJ2-7; 10 nucleotides line up with TRBD1. The CDR3 length is 15 residues. The V segment lost 4 bases and the J segment 2 bases; nucleotides outside the gene matches: 5. Germline assignment: CDR1 LNHDA and CDR2 SQIVND (reference sequence). Written as DNA, the CDR3 is TGTGCCAGTAGTAGAGGAGGGACAGGGGCCTACGAGCAGTACTTC. As protein: CASSRGGTGAYEQYF.

V usage is TRBV10-1 and J usage is TRBJ2-2; D perhaps matches TRBD1 (6 bases). Germline-derived CDR1 and CDR2 are WNHNN and SYGVQD (reference sequence). Between the trimmed V and J ends, which lost 6 bases and 6 bases, there was a span of 11 bases. The CDR3 consists of 13 residues. The CDR3, as DNA: TGCGCCAGCAGGGACAGCCTCTCCGGGGAGCTGTTTTTT. As protein: CASRDSLSGELFF.

The genes are TRBV30 and TRBJ1-1, with a tentative D call TRBD1 (6 bases). The CDR3 extends over 13 amino acids. V was trimmed by 2 bases and J by 7 bases, leaving 14 bases between them. CDR1 and CDR2 from the germline V gene are GTSNPN and SVGIG (reference sequence). CDR3 loop: CAWSRGDWDEAFF. The CDR3, as DNA: TGTGCCTGGAGTAGGGGGGATTGGGATGAAGCTTTCTTT.

A note on this clone: The same CDR3 is also encoded by other DNA sequences in this sample. The chain is built from TRBV28 and TRBJ1-1; TRBD1 is a possible D gene (5 bases). The CDR3 sequence is 14 residues long. V lost 6 bases, J lost 8 bases, and 19 bases lay in between. The germline V gene encodes CDR1 MDHEN and CDR2 SYDVKM. CDR3 sequence: CASSPTGVGLEAFF. Here the CDR3 DNA reads TGTGCCAGCAGCCCTACGGGGGTTGGACTGGAAGCTTTCTTT.